This T cell receptor gamma chain appears in the sequencing data of a study of γδ T cells in repeated Plasmodium falciparum infection. At the level of the study: Over around 580 days, donors received four mosquito-bite P. falciparum NF54 infections.

This clone was found many times. The amino acid sequence in TCRdb belongs to a much larger clone and departs from this DNA's translation at residue 8, likely a sequencing read error; the sequence shown is translated from the DNA. TCRdb reran clone calling via CATT on the multiplex PCR reads. The sample contains tens of thousands of gamma-chain clones, 2.5% to 3.5% of which appear only once. The sequenced sample was gamma-delta T cells from blood. The TCR comes from a pool of human donors (malaria-infected and uninfected, not separated).

In nucleotides, the CDR3 is TGTGCCACCTGGGATTGTGAGAGACTCTTT. Its translation: CATWDCERLF. The chain couples TRGV4 to TRGJ1 or TRGJ2. Germline CDR1 EGSTGY, CDR2 YDSYTSSV. This CDR3 has 10 amino acids. With V trimmed by 3 bases and J by 15 bases, 8 bases remained unmatched.